The 9 T cell receptor beta chains presented below share a single source sample, sequenced in a study of blood T cell repertoires in COVID-19. Sequencing used immunoSEQ multiplex PCR; TCRdb keeps in-frame clones, though not all of them. The data show about 70,000 clones, approximately 85% seen once. The specimen was peripheral blood. The origin of the receptors is a woman aged 80 or over with active or convalescent COVID-19.

The chain employs TRBV29-1 and TRBJ1-2; D is perhaps TRBD1 (6 bases). Per germline, CDR1 SQVTM and CDR2 ANQGSEA. The V end was cut by 2 bases, the J end by 3 bases, with 16 bases between. The CDR3 is 15 residues long. CDR3 DNA sequence: TGCAGCGTTGAATCCGGTGGACAGTATTACTATGGCTACACCTTC. Translation gives CSVESGGQYYYGYTF.

This chain uses TRBV6-6 with TRBJ2-7, with 10 nucleotides matching TRBD1. J gave up 5 bases and V 0 bases, and 1 base lay outside the gene matches. The CDR3 sequence is 14 residues long. The germline CDR1 and CDR2 sequences are MNHNY and SVGAGI (reference sequence). The CDR3 reads CASSYSGTGDEQYF. CDR3 DNA: TGTGCCAGCAGTTACTCCGGGACAGGGGACGAGCAGTACTTC.

This chain uses TRBV7-9 with TRBJ2-7; D perhaps matches TRBD2 (5 bases). Germline V CDR1 and CDR2: SEHNR, FQNEAQ (reference sequence). The CDR3 runs 13 residues. Trimming left V 5 bases short and J 1 base short, with 9 bases between. CDR3 protein: CASSLRGSYEQYF. In DNA, the CDR3 is TGTGCCAGCAGCCTCAGAGGGTCCTACGAGCAGTACTTC.

This chain connects TRBV6-6 to TRBJ2-3; 8 nucleotides align to TRBD2. V shed 6 bases, J shed 3 bases, and the junction held 8 bases outside the gene matches. This CDR3 contains 15 residues. Germline-derived CDR1 and CDR2 are MNHNY and SVGAGI (reference sequence). DNA of the CDR3: TGTGCCAGCAGGAAAGGACTAGCCTTAACAGATACGCAGTATTTT. This sequence encodes CASRKGLALTDTQYF.

This chain uses TRBV7-9 with TRBJ1-1; possibly TRBD1 for D (5 bases). The CDR3 covers 15 residues. V gave up 2 bases and J gave up 6 bases, with 16 bases separating them. Germline assignment: CDR1 SEHNR and CDR2 FQNEAQ (reference sequence). CDR3 DNA sequence: TGTGCCAGCAGCTTAATAATAGGAGACAGTCCTGAAGCTTTCTTT. Protein sequence: CASSLIIGDSPEAFF.

The V and J genes are TRBV27 and TRBJ1-1; tentatively, D is TRBD1 (6 bases). V was shortened by 4 bases and J by 4 bases, with 16 bases between the two germline ends. Germline V CDR1 and CDR2: MNHEY, SMNVEV (reference sequence). The CDR3 runs to 15 residues. The CDR3 reads CASSSPRGGGTEAFF. The CDR3 DNA reads TGTGCCAGCAGTTCCCCTCGGGGAGGGGGCACTGAAGCTTTCTTT.

The chain has TRBV10-3 and TRBJ1-1, with a weak D call TRBD1 (5 bases). V shed 6 bases and J shed 1 base, with 9 bases lying between them. The CDR3 runs to 13 residues. CDR1 is ENHRY and CDR2 is SYGVKD in the germline V gene. The chain's CDR3 is CAIRQEGNTEAFF. For the CDR3, the DNA is TGTGCCATCAGACAGGAGGGGAACACTGAAGCTTTCTTT.

In this sample, this clone turned up a few times. CDR3 in DNA: TGTGCCAGCAGTGAAGCGCTTCTTAGGGGGCGCATCACTGAAGCTTTCTTT. Translated, it gives CASSEALLRGRITEAFF. The J gene is TRBJ1-1, the V gene TRBV6-1, with 7 positions matching TRBD1. Germline V lookup: CDR1 MNHNS, CDR2 SASEGT. Trimming took 0 bases from V and 4 from J; bases not matched to a gene: 11. CDR3 length: 17 amino acids.

V is TRBV4-3 and J is TRBJ1-2, with D possibly TRBD1 on 5 matching bases. The V end lost 4 bases, the J end lost 9 bases, and 15 bases lay between the germline ends. Germline lookup yields CDR1 LGHNA and CDR2 YSLEER. The CDR3 sequence is 13 residues long. In nucleotides, the CDR3 is TGCGCCAGCAGCCCAAAGTCAGGGCAGAGCTACACCTTC. Protein sequence: CASSPKSGQSYTF.